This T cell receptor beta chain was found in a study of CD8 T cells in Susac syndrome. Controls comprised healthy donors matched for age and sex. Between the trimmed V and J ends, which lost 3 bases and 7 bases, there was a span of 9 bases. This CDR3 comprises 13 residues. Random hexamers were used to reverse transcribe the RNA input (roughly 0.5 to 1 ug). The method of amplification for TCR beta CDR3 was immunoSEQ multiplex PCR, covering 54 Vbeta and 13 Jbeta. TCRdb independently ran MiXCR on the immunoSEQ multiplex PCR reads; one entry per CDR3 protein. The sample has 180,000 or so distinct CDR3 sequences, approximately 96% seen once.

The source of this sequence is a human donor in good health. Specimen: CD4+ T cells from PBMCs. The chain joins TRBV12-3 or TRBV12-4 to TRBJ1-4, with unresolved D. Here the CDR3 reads CASSLSGSEKLFF. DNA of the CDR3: TGTGCCAGCAGTTTGTCCGGGAGTGAAAAACTGTTTTTT.